Below, one T cell receptor (beta chain) is given with its context. This sample is part of a study of blood T cell repertoires in COVID-19. Study summary: The origin of the acute and convalescent COVID-19 samples was the United States, Italy and Spain.

A Seattle source enrolled patients during active infection and followed them longitudinally. CDR3 length: 16 residues. The germline V gene encodes CDR1 SGHNT and CDR2 YENEEA. V lost 5 bases to trimming and J lost 3 bases; unmatched junction nucleotides: 8. Produced via immunoSEQ multiplex PCR; TCRdb's table is partial and in-frame only. The sample has fewer than 65,000 clones, 85% to 90% seen once; the top ten hold over 15%. Sequenced sample: peripheral blood. The clonotype was recovered from a woman between 55 and 75 years old with COVID-19, enrolled during active disease. The J gene is TRBJ2-7, the V gene TRBV11-3; 12 bases line up with TRBD1. CDR3 bases: TGTGCCAGCAGCACGGGACAGGGGGCGAGTATCTACGAGCAGTACTTC. Its protein product is CASSTGQGASIYEQYF.